This T cell receptor (beta chain) was retrieved from a study of blood T cell repertoires in COVID-19. In the study overall: Researchers got acute and convalescent COVID-19 samples from the United States, Italy and Spain.

The table lists this clone with a few counts. Authors' methods: Reference gene primers were amplified, and this amplification served to estimate nucleated cell counts. Clones were read by immunoSEQ multiplex PCR, and TCRdb kept only the in-frame ones, dropping some. V and J calls plus clone size are reproduced from that table; the DNA served to infer D and trimming. The sample includes a few hundred thousand clones, 85% of them seen just once. In germline, CDR1 is GTSNPN, CDR2 SVGIG (reference sequence). Trimming shortened V by 2 bases and J by 4 bases, and 12 bases separated the two germline ends. The CDR3 is 13 residues long.

The sequenced material came from PBMCs or T cells enriched from blood (not recorded which). The TCR originated in a woman in her forties or fifties who had recovered from COVID-19. The V call is TRBV30, the J call TRBJ2-7, with D perhaps TRBD2 (5 bases). In DNA form, the CDR3 reads TGTGCCTGGAGTTTCGGGAAAACGTACGAGCAGTACTTC. As protein: CAWSFGKTYEQYF.